Sequencing of this T cell receptor (beta chain) was carried out in a study of shared clonotypes between healthy human individuals. Regarding the study as a whole: It was observed that roughly 4.8% of naive CD4 clonotypes were shared across four donors. Only a few donors were included, so the genetic and exposure-history diversity represented was limited.

Profiled with immunoSEQ multiplex PCR; TCRdb holds only in-frame clones, not every one. The sample consists of fewer than 3 million clones, under 95% of them appearing once. V lost 0 bases and J 1 base, leaving 7 bases between the germline ends. CDR1 and CDR2 (germline): MNHEY, SMNVEV (reference sequence). CDR3 length: 15 residues. Concerning this clone: Its antigen is unidentified.

The material sequenced was naive CD4+ T cells from PBMCs. Subset indicated: CD45RA+ positively selected. The TCR comes from a young man in good health. Some clones in this sample may be carry-over from other donors' samples. The chain is built from TRBV27 and TRBJ1-5, with unresolved D. The chain's CDR3 is CASSLSVWSNQPQHF. The CDR3, as DNA: TGTGCCAGCAGTTTATCGGTCTGGAGCAATCAGCCCCAGCATTTT.